What follows are 20 T cell receptor beta chains derived from one specimen sequenced in a study of T cell responses to AZD1222 COVID-19 vaccine. Produced via immunoSEQ multiplex PCR; TCRdb's table is partial and in-frame only. The data hold some 110,000 clones, with 85% to 90% observed a single time. Sequenced material: peripheral blood, taken 28 days after the second AZD1222 dose. The origin of the receptors is an adult who received the AZD1222 COVID-19 vaccine.

The chain couples TRBV6-6 to TRBJ2-7; perhaps TRBD2 as D (7 bases). The germline V gene has CDR1 MNHNY and CDR2 SVGAGI (reference sequence). V was clipped by 6 bases and J by 0 bases, with 9 bases between them. The CDR3 loop spans 13 amino acids. The chain's CDR3 is CASRGGDSYEQYF. The DNA of the CDR3 is TGTGCCAGCAGAGGGGGGGACTCCTACGAGCAGTACTTC.

The rearrangement links TRBV19 to TRBJ1-4; D possibly corresponds to TRBD1 (5 bases). CDR1 and CDR2 (germline): LNHDA, SQIVND (reference sequence). Deletions cut 2 bases from V and 2 bases from J, with 9 bases between. The CDR3 extends over 15 amino acids. The chain's CDR3 is CASSIRGGTNEKLFF. For the CDR3, the DNA is TGTGCCAGTAGTATACGCGGGGGGACTAATGAAAAACTGTTTTTT. Together with reference TRBV19 and TRBJ1-4, the CDR3 gives the full variable domain: DGGITQSPKYLFRKEGQNVTLSCEQNLNHDAMYWYRQDPGQGLRLIYYSQIVNDFQKGDIAEGYSVSREKKESFPLTVTSAQKNPTAFYLCASSIRGGTNEKLFFGSGTQLSVL.

The J gene is TRBJ1-1, the V gene TRBV29-1; D is undetermined. This CDR3 comprises 12 residues. Germline values: CDR1 SQVTM, CDR2 ANQGSEA. Between the trimmed V and J ends, which lost 5 bases and 5 bases, there was a span of 12 bases. The CDR3 here is CSVNDLGTEAFF. The CDR3 DNA follows: TGCAGCGTTAATGACCTGGGGACTGAAGCTTTCTTT.

The table lists this clone with a count of one. This chain uses TRBV3-1 (or the pseudogene TRBV3-2) with TRBJ2-4; no reliable D call. Germline CDR1 reads LGHDT; CDR2 reads YNNKEL (reference sequence). Trimming cost V 3 bases and J 3 bases, with 9 bases left between them. This CDR3 comprises 14 residues. The CDR3 nucleotides are TGTGCCAGCAGCCAGATCAGCAGCAAAAACATTCAGTACTTC. Its protein is CASSQISSKNIQYF.

The chain has TRBV28 and TRBJ1-1, with a tentative D call TRBD1 (6 bases). The germline V gene has CDR1 MDHEN and CDR2 SYDVKM. V gave up 10 bases and J gave up 1 base, with 19 bases separating them. The CDR3 contains 15 residues. CDR3 sequence: CATWGGALGNTEAFF. Here the CDR3 DNA reads TGTGCCACTTGGGGGGGGGCCCTAGGGAACACTGAAGCTTTCTTT.

The V call is TRBV7-3, the J call TRBJ2-1, with TRBD2 matching over 11 bases. The V and J ends lost 5 bases and 5 bases, in that order; junction bases with no gene match: 8. Germline values: CDR1 SGHTA, CDR2 FQGTGA. The length of the CDR3 is 16 residues. Written as DNA, the CDR3 is TGTGCCAGCAGCCGCGCGGGACTAGCGGTGAACAATGAGCAGTTCTTC. This translates into CASSRAGLAVNNEQFF.

The sample holds one count of this clone. The chain links TRBV6-5 to TRBJ2-7, with D perhaps assigned TRBD1 or TRBD2 (6 bases each). V lost 2 bases and J 0 bases, leaving 11 bases between the germline ends. The germline V gene encodes CDR1 MNHEY and CDR2 SVGAGI. The CDR3 consists of 15 residues. CDR3 sequence: CASSYLGGSSYEQYF. CDR3 sequence (DNA): TGTGCCAGCAGTTACCTAGGGGGGAGCTCCTACGAGCAGTACTTC.

In DNA form, the CDR3 reads TGTGCCAGTAGGCCAACTGGGGGCCCAGATACGCAGTATTTT. Protein sequence: CASRPTGGPDTQYF. The V gene is TRBV19, the J gene TRBJ2-3; D might be TRBD1 (6 bases). This CDR3 region has 14 residues. V shed 6 bases and J shed 4 bases, with 14 bases lying between them. Germline V gives CDR1 LNHDA, CDR2 SQIVND (reference sequence).

The table lists this clone with a count of one. Written as DNA, the CDR3 is TGTGCCAGCAGCCCACAGGTTATCACTGAAGCTTTCTTT. Amino acid sequence: CASSPQVITEAFF. This chain links TRBV12-3 or TRBV12-4 with TRBJ1-1, with TRBD1 as a possible D gene (5 bases). This CDR3 has 13 amino acids. The V gene lost 6 bases and the J gene lost 4 bases, with 12 bases spanning the gap.

A few counts support this clone. The chain uses TRBV7-8 and TRBJ1-2, with TRBD1 matching 7 bases. Germline-derived CDR1 and CDR2 are SGHVS and FQNEAQ. The trim removed 3 bases at V and 5 bases at J, leaving 15 bases unmatched. The CDR3 contains 17 residues. CDR3 nucleotide sequence: TGTGCCAGCAGCTTCGCACCGCTCGTTGGGACAGTTTATGGCTACACCTTC. Its translation is CASSFAPLVGTVYGYTF.

This clone was picked up a small number of times. The CDR3 reads CASSLARGGGSRSNEQFF. The CDR3 DNA reads TGTGCCAGCAGTTTAGCCCGGGGCGGGGGGAGCAGGTCCAATGAGCAGTTCTTC. The chain joins TRBV28 to TRBJ2-1, with 8 bases aligning to TRBD2. The CDR3 totals 18 residues. The junction had 15 bases not matched to a gene; V was cut back by 2 bases and J by 6 bases. Germline CDR1 is MDHEN and CDR2 is SYDVKM.

V is TRBV12-3 or TRBV12-4 and J is TRBJ1-2, with 7 bases matching TRBD1. V dropped 6 bases and J dropped 8; count of bases not matched to a gene: 9. The CDR3 runs to 13 residues. For the CDR3, the DNA is TGTGCCAGCAGCCCCCGGGACAGACTGGGCTACACCTTC. Translated: CASSPRDRLGYTF.

CDR3 in amino acids: CSVDRGTNEKLFF. The CDR3 DNA is TGCAGCGTTGACAGGGGTACTAATGAAAAACTGTTTTTT. The genes are TRBV29-1 and TRBJ1-4; D is perhaps TRBD1 (6 bases). V was pared by 3 bases and J by 2 bases, with 7 bases between. The CDR3 totals 13 residues. Germline-derived CDR1 and CDR2 are SQVTM and ANQGSEA.

This clone occurred a few times. Here the CDR3 reads CASSLDRIYGYTF. DNA of the CDR3: TGTGCCAGCAGTCTCGACAGGATCTATGGCTACACCTTC. The genes are TRBV6-2 or TRBV6-3 and TRBJ1-2; perhaps TRBD1 as D (6 bases). Germline lookup yields CDR1 MNHEY and CDR2 SVGEGT. The CDR3 is 13 residues long. V lost 5 bases and J lost 4, with 11 bases in between.

The gene calls are TRBV5-1 and TRBJ1-6, with TRBD1 matching over 10 bases. J lost 5 bases, V lost 4 bases, and 6 bases had no gene match. Germline CDR1 is SGHRS and CDR2 is YFSETQ. The CDR3 is 16 amino acids. CDR3 sequence (DNA): TGCGCCAGCAGCCCCGGGACAGGGGCTAATAATTCACCCCTCCACTTT. This gives the protein CASSPGTGANNSPLHF.

This clone was observed a single time. The gene calls are TRBV5-4 and TRBJ2-3; D remains ambiguous. In germline, CDR1 is SGHNT, CDR2 YYREEE (reference sequence). This CDR3 has 13 amino acids. V was cut by 7 bases and J by 2 bases, with 11 bases left in between. DNA of the CDR3: TGTGCCAGCCGACGGAAGGACACAGATACGCAGTATTTT. Protein product: CASRRKDTDTQYF. Together with reference TRBV5-4 and TRBJ2-3, the CDR3 gives the full variable domain: ETGVTQSPTHLIKTRGQQVTLRCSSQSGHNTVSWYQQALGQGPQFIFQYYREEENGRGNFPPRFSGLQFPNYSSELNVNALELDDSALYLCASRRKDTDTQYFGPGTRLTVL.

The V and J genes are TRBV7-3 and TRBJ2-1; D remains ambiguous. V was clipped by 1 base and J by 5 bases, with 12 bases between them. This CDR3 has 15 amino acids. Germline V lookup: CDR1 SGHTA, CDR2 FQGTGA. CDR3 DNA: TGTGCCAGCAGCTTAATTGGCCTCAATAACAATGAGCAGTTCTTC. This gives the protein CASSLIGLNNNEQFF.

V usage is TRBV19 and J usage is TRBJ1-1; D remains unclear. Looked up from germline, CDR1 is LNHDA and CDR2 is SQIVND (reference sequence). This CDR3 comprises 14 residues. With 10 bases removed from V and 1 base from J, the gap between germline ends came to 16 bases. The CDR3 region has the DNA TGTGCCACCCGAAATTGGGGTACGAACACTGAAGCTTTCTTT. It translates to CATRNWGTNTEAFF.

The rearrangement joins TRBV4-3 to TRBJ1-6; D call uncertain. This CDR3 has 16 residues. V shed 2 bases and J shed 10 bases, with 18 bases lying between them. In germline, CDR1 is LGHNA, CDR2 YSLEER. CDR3 sequence (DNA): TGCGCCAGCAGCCAAAGTCGCGGGGAGGTAGAGTCACCCCTCCACTTT. Its translation: CASSQSRGEVESPLHF.

The chain couples TRBV5-4 to TRBJ1-1, with D uncertain. The V end was cut by 4 bases, the J end by 0 bases, with 10 bases between. The CDR3 contains 14 residues. CDR1 is SGHNT, CDR2 YYREEE, per germline (reference sequence). In DNA, the CDR3 is TGTGCCAGCAGCGTGGACCTGATGAACACTGAAGCTTTCTTT. Protein: CASSVDLMNTEAFF.